This TCR beta chain comes out of a study of blood T cells in healthy people across ages. Whole-study results and caveats: Roughly linear declines in TCR beta diversity per million T cells occurred with age.

Trimming pared 0 bases from V and 3 bases from J, leaving 11 bases between. The length of the CDR3 is 15 residues. CDR1 is SEHNR and CDR2 is FQNEAQ in the germline V gene (reference sequence). The authors isolated at least 6 million PBMCs per sample. Primers used in a second PCR of about 7 to 11 cycles were a sample-barcoded 5' primer and a J-beta primer mix. TCRdb recomputed calls from the 5' RACE reads with MiXCR, one row per CDR3 protein. The sample includes 650,000 to 1,000,000 distinct CDR3 sequences, 30% to 45% seen only once; the top ten take 13%. Worth noting for this clonotype: The antigen remains unidentified.

Sequencing was performed on blood. The TCR sequence derives from a man aged 18 to 30 in good health. The chain uses TRBV7-9 and TRBJ2-5; possibly TRBD2 for D (6 bases). The DNA for the CDR3 is TGTGCCAGCAGCTTAGCGGAGGGATACGAAGAGACCCAGTACTTC. Translation gives CASSLAEGYEETQYF.